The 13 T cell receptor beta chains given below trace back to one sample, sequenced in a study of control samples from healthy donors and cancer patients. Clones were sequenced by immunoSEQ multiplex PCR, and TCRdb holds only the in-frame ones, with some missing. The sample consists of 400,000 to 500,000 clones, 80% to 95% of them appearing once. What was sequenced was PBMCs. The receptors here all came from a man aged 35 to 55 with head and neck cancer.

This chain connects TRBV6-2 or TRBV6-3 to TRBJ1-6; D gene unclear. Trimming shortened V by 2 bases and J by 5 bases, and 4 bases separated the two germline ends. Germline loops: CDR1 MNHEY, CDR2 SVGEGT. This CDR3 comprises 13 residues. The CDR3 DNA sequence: TGTGCCAGCAGTTACGAAAATAATTCACCCCTCCACTTT. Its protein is CASSYENNSPLHF.

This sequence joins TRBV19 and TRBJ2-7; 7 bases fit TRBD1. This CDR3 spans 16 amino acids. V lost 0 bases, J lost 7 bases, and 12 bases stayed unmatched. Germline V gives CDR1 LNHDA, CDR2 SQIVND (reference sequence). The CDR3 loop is CASSIDRKDRSGEQYF. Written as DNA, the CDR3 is TGTGCCAGTAGTATAGATCGTAAGGACAGGTCAGGGGAGCAGTACTTC.

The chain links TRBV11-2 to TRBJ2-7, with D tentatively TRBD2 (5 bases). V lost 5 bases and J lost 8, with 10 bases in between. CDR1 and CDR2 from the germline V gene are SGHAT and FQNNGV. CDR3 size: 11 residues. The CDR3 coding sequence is TGTGCCAGCAGCGCGGGCTCTCAGCAGTACTTC. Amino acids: CASSAGSQQYF.

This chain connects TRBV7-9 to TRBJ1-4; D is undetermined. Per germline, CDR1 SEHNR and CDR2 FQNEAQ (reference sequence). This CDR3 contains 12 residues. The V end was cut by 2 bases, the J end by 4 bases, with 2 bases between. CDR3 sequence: CASSLSNEKLFF. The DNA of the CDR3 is TGTGCCAGCAGCTTAAGTAATGAAAAACTGTTTTTT.

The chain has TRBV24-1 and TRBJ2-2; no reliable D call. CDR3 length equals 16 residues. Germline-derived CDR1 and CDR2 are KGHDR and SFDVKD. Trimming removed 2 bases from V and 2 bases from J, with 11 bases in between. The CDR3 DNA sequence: TGTGCCACCAGTGATTCTAACCTTGAAAACACCGGGGAGCTGTTTTTT. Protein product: CATSDSNLENTGELFF.

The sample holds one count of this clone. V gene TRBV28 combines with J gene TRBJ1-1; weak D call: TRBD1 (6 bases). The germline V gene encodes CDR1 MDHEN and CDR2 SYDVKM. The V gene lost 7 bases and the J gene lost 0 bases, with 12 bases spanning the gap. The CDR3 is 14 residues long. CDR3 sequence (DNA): TGTGCCAGCACCTCGGGGGGGCTGAACACTGAAGCTTTCTTT. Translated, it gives CASTSGGLNTEAFF.

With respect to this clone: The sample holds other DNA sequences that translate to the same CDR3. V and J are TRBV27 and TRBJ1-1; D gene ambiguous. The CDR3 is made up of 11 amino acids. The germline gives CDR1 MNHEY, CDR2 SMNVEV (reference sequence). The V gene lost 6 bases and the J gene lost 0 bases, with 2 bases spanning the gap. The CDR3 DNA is TGTGCCAGCAGATTGAACACTGAAGCTTTCTTT. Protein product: CASRLNTEAFF.

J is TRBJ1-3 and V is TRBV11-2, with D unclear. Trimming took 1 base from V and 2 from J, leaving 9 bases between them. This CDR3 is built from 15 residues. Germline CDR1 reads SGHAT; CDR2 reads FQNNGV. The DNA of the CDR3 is TGTGCCAGCAGCTTAGCGGTTGTAACTGGAAACACCATATATTTT. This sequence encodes CASSLAVVTGNTIYF.

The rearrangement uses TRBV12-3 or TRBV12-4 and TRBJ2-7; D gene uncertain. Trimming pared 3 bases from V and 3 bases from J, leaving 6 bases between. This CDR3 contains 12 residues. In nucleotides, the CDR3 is TGTGCCAGCAGTTTCATACGCTACGAGCAGTACTTC. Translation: CASSFIRYEQYF.

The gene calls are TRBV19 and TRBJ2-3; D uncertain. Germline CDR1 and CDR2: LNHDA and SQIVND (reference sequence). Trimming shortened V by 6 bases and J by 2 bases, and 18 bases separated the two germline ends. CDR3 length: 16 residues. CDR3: CASSQRRGRTTDTQYF. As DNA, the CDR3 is TGTGCCAGTAGCCAAAGGAGAGGCAGGACCACAGATACGCAGTATTTT.

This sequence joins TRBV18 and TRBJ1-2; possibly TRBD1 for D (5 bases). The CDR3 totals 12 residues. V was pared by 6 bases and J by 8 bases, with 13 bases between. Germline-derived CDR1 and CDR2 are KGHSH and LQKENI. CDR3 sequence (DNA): TGTGCCAGCTCCGGGGACTATGCCGGCTACACCTTC. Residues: CASSGDYAGYTF.

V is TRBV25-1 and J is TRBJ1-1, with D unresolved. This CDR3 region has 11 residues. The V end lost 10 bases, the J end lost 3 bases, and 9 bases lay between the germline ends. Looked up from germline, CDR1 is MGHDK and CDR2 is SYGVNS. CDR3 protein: CATLYDTEAFF. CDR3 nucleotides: TGTGCCACCCTGTATGACACTGAAGCTTTCTTT.

CDR3 residues: CASSLGTGTYGYTF. The CDR3 region has the DNA TGTGCCAGCAGCTTAGGGACAGGGACCTATGGCTACACCTTC. The chain carries TRBV7-6 and TRBJ1-2; TRBD1 agrees at 8 bases. J gave up 4 bases and V 1 base, and 2 bases lay outside the gene matches. The CDR3 length is 14 residues. Germline values: CDR1 SGHVS, CDR2 FNYEAQ.